This note documents a single TCR beta chain sequence. As yet, its antigen is unknown. Trimming took off 0 bases at V and 4 bases at J, with 18 bases between the two ends. The CDR3 is 17 residues long. Looked up from germline, CDR1 is SGHDN and CDR2 is FVKESK. These data belong to a study of blood T cells in healthy people across ages. Study-wide results and limits: Percentage of naive T cells showed a strong correlation with TCR beta diversity. Estimated diversity, derived from one million T cells, was regarded as an underestimate.

Next came a second PCR, run for roughly 6 to 11 cycles, which used a sample-barcoded 5' primer along with a J-beta primer mix. TCRdb called the 5' RACE reads again in MiXCR, with one record for every CDR3 protein. Here the sample spans approximately 850,000 distinct CDR3 sequences, more than 45% being singletons. The source of this sequence is a man younger than 45 in good health. Sequencing was performed on blood. V usage is TRBV14 and J usage is TRBJ1-2; D may be TRBD1 (5 bases). CDR3 amino acids: CASSQETGGVIGYGYTF. In nucleotides, the CDR3 is TGTGCCAGCAGCCAAGAAACCGGGGGGGTTATTGGCTATGGCTACACCTTC.